Included here is one T cell receptor (beta chain) sequence, with context. The data originate from a study of shared clonotypes between healthy human individuals. Per the germline V gene, CDR1 is SGHRS and CDR2 is YFSETQ. The CDR3 consists of 14 residues. V was cut by 10 bases and J by 4 bases, with 17 bases left in between. DNA at about 200 ng, 25,000 to 30,000 T cell genomes, went into sorted-subset replicate PCRs. As handled by the study authors: Filtering of immunoSEQ junctional sequences could not match full-length read filtering. The protocol was immunoSEQ multiplex PCR, while the TCRdb copy is restricted to in-frame clones and leaves out a portion. The V and J calls and clone size were taken over from that table, and D and trimming were inferred from the DNA. Of roughly 550,000 clones listed, nearly 97% are singletons. Cells designated naive CD8 were CD45RO-negative and were positively selected for CCR7, with terminally differentiated effector memory CD45RA+ cells excluded.

The TCR was taken from a woman in her 30s in good health. The gene calls are TRBV5-1 and TRBJ2-2; D is perhaps TRBD2 (5 bases). Sequences were obtained from naive CD8+ T cells sorted from blood. The CDR3 sequence is CAARPGLSTGELFF. CDR3 DNA: TGCGCCGCAAGACCAGGACTGTCCACCGGGGAGCTGTTTTTT.